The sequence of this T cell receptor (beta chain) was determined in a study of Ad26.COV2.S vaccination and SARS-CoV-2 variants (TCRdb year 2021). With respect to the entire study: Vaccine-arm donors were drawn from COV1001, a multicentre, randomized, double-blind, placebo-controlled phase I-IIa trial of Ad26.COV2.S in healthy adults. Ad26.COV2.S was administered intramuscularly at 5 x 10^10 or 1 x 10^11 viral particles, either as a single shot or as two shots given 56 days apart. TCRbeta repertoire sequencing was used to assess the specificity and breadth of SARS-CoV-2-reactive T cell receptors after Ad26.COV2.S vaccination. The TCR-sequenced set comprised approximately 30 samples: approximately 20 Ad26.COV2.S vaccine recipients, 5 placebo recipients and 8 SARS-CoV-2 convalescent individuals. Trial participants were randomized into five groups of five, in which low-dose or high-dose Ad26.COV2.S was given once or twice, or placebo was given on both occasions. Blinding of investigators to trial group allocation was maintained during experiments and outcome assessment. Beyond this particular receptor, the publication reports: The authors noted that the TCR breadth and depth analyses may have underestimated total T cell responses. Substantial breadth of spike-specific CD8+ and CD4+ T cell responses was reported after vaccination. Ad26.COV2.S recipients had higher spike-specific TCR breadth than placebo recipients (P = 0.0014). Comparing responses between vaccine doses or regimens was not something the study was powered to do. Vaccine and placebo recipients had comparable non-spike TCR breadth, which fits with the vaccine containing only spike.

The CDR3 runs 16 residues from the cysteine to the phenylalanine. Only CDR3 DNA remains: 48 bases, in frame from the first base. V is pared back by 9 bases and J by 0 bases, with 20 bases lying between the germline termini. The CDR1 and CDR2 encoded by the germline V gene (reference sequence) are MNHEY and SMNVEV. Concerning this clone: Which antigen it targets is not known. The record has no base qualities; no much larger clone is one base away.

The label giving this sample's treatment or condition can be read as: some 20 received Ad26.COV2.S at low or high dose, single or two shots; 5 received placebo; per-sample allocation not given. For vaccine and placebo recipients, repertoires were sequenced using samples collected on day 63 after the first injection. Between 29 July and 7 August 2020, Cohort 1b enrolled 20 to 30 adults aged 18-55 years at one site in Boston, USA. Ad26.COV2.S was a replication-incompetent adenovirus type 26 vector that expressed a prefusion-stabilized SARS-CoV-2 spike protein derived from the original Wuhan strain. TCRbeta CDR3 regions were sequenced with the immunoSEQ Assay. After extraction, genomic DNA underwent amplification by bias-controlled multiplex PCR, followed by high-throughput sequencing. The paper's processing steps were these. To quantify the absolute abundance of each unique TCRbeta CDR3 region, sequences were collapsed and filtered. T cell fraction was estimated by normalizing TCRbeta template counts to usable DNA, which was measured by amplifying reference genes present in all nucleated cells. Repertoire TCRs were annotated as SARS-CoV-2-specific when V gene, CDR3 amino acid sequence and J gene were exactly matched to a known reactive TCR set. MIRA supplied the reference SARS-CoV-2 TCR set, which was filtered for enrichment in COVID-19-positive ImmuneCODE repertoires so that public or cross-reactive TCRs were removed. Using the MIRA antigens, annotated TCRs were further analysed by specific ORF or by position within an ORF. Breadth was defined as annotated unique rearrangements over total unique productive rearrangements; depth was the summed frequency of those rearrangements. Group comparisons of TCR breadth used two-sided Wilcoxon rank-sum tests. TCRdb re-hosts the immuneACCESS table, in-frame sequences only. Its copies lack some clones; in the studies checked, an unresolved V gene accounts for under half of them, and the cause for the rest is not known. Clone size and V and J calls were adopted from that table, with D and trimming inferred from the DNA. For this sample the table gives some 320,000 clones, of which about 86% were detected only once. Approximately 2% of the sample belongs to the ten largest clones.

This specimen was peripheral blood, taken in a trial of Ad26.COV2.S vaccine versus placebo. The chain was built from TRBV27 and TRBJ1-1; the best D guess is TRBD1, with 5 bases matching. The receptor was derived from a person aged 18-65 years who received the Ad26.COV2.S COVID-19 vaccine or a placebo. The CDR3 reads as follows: CASCKGLPGLNTEAFF. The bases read TGTGCCAGTTGCAAAGGCCTCCCAGGGTTGAACACTGAAGCTTTCTTT.